The sequence of this T cell receptor (beta chain) was determined in a study of T cells in Graves' hyperthyroidism and ophthalmopathy. J was trimmed by 6 bases and V by 4 bases; bases with no gene match: 4. This CDR3 has 14 amino acids. In germline, CDR1 is MNHNS, CDR2 SASEGT. Many counts were recorded for this clonotype. The study based diagnoses on clinical symptoms, serum thyroxine and TRAb, thyroid ultrasound and orbital computed tomography. PBMCs were sourced from less than 13 ml fresh peripheral blood. Authors of the study amplified TCR beta CDR3 regions from RNA transcripts. First-round RT-PCR targeting the TCR CDR3 was performed with the HTBI primer set. TCRdb used MiXCR to reprocess the multiplex PCR reads, holding one entry per CDR3 protein. Seen here are approximately 300,000 distinct CDR3 sequences, over 15% observed once, and the top ten hold 55% to 60%.

The receptor was isolated from an older woman with Graves' ophthalmopathy. The V call is TRBV6-1, the J call TRBJ1-5; 9 bases line up with TRBD1. Sequencing input: blood. The CDR3 DNA follows: TGTGCCAGCAGTGGGACAGGGGATGCTCAGCCCCAGCATTTT. It is translated as CASSGTGDAQPQHF.